This entry features one T cell receptor (beta chain) sequence. The data are from a study of blood T cell repertoires in COVID-19. On the study more broadly: The cDNA or gDNA used as material had been derived from T cells, B-cell-depleted T cells, or PBMCs.

Study processing details: Nucleated cell number was recorded as an estimate derived from reference gene primer amplification. TCRdb keeps only in-frame clones here, not all; method: immunoSEQ multiplex PCR. Clonal size and the V and J genes are those of that table, whereas D and trimming came from the DNA. The sample shows 200,000 to 250,000 clones, 80% of them seen only once. The TCR sequence derives from a woman between 65 and 79 years old with acute or convalescent COVID-19. The sample comprised peripheral blood.

The CDR3 loop is CASSPVAGSTDTQYF. Here the CDR3 DNA reads TGTGCCAGCAGCCCCGTAGCGGGAAGCACAGATACGCAGTATTTT. The genes are TRBV7-7 and TRBJ2-3, with 8 bases fitting TRBD2. CDR1 is SSHAT and CDR2 is FNYEAQ in the germline V gene (reference sequence). J was trimmed by 0 bases and V by 5 bases; bases with no gene match: 4. The CDR3 has 15 amino acids.